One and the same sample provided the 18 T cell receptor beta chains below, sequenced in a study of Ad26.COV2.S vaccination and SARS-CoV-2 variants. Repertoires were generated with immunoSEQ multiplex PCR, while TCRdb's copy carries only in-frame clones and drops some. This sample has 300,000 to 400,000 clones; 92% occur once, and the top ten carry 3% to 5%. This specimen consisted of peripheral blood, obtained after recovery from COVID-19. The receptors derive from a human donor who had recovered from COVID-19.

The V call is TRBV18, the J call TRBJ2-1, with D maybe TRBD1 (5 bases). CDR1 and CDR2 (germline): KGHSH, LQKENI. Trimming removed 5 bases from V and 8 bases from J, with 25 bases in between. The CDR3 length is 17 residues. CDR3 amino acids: CASSSTLQGFVNYEQFF. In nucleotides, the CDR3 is TGTGCCAGCTCATCAACACTCCAGGGATTCGTGAACTATGAGCAGTTCTTC.

The CDR3, as DNA: TGTGCCAGCAGCCGGACCCCCGGGGGACAGAAAATAACCCATGAAGCTTTCTTT. It codes for CASSRTPGGQKITHEAFF. The chain employs TRBV3-1 (or the pseudogene TRBV3-2) and TRBJ1-1; 7 bases align to TRBD1. Germline lookup yields CDR1 LGHDT and CDR2 YNNKEL (reference sequence). This CDR3 is 18 amino acids long. Trimming cost V 4 bases and J 7 bases; bases outside gene matches: 21.

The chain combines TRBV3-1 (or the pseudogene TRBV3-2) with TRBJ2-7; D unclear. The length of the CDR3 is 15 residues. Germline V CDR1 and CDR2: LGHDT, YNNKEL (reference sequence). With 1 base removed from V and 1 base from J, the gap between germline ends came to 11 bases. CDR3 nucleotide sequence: TGTGCCAGCAGCCAAGTATTTAGTCTTTCCTACGAGCAGTACTTC. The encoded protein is CASSQVFSLSYEQYF.

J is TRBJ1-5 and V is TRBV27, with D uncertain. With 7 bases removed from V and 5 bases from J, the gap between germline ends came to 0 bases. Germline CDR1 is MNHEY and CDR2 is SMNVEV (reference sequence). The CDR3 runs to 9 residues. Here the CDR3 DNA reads TGTGCCAGCAATCAGCCCCAGCATTTT. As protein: CASNQPQHF.

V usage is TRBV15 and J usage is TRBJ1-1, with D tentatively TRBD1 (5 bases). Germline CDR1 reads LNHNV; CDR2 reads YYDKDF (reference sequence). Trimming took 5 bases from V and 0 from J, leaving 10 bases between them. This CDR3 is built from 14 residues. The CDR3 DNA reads TGTGCCACCAGCCCCGGGGCCATGAACACTGAAGCTTTCTTT. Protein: CATSPGAMNTEAFF.

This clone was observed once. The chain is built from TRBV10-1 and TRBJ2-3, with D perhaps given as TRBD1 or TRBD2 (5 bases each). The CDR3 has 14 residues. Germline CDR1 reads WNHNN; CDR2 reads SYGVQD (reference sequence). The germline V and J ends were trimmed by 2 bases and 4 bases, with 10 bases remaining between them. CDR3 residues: CASSERKGPDTQYF. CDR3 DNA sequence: TGCGCCAGCAGTGAGAGGAAGGGACCAGATACGCAGTATTTT.

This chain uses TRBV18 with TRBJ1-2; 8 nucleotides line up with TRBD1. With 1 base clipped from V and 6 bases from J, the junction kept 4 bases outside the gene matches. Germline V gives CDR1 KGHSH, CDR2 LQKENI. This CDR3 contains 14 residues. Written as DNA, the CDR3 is TGTGCCAGCTCACCACTGGACAGGGTCGATGGCTACACCTTC. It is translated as CASSPLDRVDGYTF.

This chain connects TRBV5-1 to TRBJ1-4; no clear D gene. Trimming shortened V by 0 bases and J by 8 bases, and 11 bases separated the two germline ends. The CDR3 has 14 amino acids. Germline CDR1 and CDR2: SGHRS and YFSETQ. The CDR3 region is CASSLAPNEEKLFF. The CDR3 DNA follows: TGCGCCAGCAGCTTGGCACCCAACGAAGAAAAACTGTTTTTT.

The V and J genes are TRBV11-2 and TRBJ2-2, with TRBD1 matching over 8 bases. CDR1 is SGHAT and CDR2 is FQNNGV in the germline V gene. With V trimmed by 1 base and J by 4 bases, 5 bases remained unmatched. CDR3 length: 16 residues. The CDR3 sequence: CASSLAGQGATGELFF. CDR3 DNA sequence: TGTGCCAGCAGCTTAGCCGGACAGGGTGCCACCGGGGAGCTGTTTTTT.

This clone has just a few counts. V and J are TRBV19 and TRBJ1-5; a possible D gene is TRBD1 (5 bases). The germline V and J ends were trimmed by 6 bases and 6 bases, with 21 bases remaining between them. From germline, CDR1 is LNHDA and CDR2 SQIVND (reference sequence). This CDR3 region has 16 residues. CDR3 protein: CASSRSGRTPSQPQHF. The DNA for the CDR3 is TGTGCCAGTAGCAGATCGGGACGCACCCCCTCTCAGCCCCAGCATTTT.

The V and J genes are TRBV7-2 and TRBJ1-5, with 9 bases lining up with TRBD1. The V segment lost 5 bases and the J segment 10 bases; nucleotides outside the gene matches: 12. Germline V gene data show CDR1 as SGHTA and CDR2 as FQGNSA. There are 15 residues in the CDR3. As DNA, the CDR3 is TGTGCCAGCAGCCTATACCGACAGGGGGGTGCCCCCCAGCATTTT. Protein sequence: CASSLYRQGGAPQHF.

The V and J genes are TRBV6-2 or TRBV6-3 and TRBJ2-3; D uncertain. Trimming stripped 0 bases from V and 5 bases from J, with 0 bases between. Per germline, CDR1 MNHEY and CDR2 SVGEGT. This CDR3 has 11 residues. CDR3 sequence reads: CASSYSDTQYF. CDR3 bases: TGTGCCAGCAGTTACTCAGATACGCAGTATTTT.

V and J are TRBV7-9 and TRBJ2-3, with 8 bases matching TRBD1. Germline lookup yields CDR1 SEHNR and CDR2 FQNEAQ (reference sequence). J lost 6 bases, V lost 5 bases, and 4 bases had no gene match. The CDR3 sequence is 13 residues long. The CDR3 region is CASSETGGDTQYF. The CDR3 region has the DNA TGTGCCAGCAGCGAAACAGGGGGGGATACGCAGTATTTT.

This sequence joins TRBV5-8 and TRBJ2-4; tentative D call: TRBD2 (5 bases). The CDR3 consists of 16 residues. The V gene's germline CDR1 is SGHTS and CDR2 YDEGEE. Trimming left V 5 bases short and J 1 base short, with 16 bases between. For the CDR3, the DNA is TGTGCCAGCAGTCCAATCCGAAGAGGGGCCAAAAACATTCAGTACTTC. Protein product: CASSPIRRGAKNIQYF.

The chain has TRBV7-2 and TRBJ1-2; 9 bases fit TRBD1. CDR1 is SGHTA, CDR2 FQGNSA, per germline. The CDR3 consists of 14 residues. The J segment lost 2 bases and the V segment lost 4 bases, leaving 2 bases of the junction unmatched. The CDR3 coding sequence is TGTGCCAGCAGCTCCGGGACAGGGAACTATGGCTACACCTTC. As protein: CASSSGTGNYGYTF.

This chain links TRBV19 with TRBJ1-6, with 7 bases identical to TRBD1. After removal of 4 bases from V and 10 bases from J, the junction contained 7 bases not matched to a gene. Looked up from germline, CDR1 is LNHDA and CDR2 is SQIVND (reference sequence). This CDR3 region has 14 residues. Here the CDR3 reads CASSNQGELSPLHF. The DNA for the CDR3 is TGTGCCAGTAGTAACCAGGGGGAATTATCACCCCTCCACTTT. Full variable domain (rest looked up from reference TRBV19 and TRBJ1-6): DGGITQSPKYLFRKEGQNVTLSCEQNLNHDAMYWYRQDPGQGLRLIYYSQIVNDFQKGDIAEGYSVSREKKESFPLTVTSAQKNPTAFYLCASSNQGELSPLHFGNGTRLTVT.

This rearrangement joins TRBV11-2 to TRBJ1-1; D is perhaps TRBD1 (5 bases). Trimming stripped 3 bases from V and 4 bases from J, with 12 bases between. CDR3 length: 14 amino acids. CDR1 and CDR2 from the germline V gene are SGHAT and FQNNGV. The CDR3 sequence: CASSLGVWGTEAFF. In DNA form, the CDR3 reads TGTGCCAGCAGCTTGGGGGTTTGGGGCACTGAAGCTTTCTTT.

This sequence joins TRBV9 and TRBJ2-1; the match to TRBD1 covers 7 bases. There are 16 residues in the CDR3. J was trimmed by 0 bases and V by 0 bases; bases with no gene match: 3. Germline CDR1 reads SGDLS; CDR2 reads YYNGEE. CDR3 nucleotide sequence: TGTGCCAGCAGCGTAGAGGGACAGAGCTCCTACAATGAGCAGTTCTTC. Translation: CASSVEGQSSYNEQFF.